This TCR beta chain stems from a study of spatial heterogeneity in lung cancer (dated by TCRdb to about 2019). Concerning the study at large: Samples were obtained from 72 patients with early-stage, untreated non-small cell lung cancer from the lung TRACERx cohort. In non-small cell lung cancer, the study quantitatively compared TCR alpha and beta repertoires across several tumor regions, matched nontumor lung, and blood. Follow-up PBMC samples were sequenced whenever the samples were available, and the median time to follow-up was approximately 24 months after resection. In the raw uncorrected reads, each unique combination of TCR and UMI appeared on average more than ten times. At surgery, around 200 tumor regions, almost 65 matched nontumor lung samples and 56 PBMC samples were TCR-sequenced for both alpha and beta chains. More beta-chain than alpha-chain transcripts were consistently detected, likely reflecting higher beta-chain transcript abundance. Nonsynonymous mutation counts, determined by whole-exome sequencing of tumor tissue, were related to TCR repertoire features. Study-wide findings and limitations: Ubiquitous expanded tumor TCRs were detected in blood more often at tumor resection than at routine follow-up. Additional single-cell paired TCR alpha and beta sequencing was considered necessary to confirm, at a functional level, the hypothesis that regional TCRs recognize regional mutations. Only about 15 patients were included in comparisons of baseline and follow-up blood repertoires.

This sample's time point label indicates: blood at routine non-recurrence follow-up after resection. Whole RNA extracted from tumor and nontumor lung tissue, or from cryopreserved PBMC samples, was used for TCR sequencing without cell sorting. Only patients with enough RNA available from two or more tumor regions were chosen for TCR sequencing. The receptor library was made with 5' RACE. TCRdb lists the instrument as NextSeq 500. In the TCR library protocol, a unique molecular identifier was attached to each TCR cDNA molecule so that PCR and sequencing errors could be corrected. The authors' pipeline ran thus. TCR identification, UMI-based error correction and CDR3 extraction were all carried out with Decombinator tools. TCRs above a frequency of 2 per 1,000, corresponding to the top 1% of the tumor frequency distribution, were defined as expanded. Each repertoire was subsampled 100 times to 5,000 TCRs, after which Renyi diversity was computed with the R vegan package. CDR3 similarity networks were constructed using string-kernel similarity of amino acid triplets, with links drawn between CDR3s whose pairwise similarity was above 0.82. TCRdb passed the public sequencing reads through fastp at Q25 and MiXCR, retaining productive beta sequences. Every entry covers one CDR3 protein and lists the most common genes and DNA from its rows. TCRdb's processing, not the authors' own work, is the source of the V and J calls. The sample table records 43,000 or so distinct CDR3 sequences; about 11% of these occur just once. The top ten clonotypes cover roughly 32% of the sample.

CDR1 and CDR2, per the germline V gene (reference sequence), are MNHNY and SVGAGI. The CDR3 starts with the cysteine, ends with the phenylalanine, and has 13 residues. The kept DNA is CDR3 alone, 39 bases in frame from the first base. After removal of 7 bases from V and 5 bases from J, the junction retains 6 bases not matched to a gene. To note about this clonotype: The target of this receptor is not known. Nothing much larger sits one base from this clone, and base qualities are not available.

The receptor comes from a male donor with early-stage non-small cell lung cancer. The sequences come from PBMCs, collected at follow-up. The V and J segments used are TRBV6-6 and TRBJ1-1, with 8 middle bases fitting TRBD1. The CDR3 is CASTRGLETEAFF. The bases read TGTGCCAGCACCAGGGGGCTGGAAACTGAAGCTTTCTTT.